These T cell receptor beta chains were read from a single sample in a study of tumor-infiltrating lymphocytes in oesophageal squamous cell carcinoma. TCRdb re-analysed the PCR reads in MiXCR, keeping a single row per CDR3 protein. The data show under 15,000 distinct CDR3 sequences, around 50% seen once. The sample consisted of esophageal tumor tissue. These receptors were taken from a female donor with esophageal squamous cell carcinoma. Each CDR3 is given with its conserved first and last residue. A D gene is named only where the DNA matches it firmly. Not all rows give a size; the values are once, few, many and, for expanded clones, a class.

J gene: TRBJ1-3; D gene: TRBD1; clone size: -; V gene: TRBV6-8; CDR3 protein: CASRTGPGSTGNTIYF; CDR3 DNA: TGTGCCAGCAGGACAGGGCCAGGGAGTACCGGAAACACCATATATTTT
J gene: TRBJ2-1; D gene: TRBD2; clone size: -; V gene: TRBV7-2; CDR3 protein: CASSFSSGSYNEQFF; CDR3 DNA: TGTGCCAGCAGCTTTAGTAGCGGGTCCTACAATGAGCAGTTCTTC
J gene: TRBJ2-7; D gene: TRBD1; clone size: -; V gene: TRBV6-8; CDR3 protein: CASSWLQGADEQYF; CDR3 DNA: TGTGCCAGCAGTTGGTTACAGGGGGCCGACGAGCAGTACTTC
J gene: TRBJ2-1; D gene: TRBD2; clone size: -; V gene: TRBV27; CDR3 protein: CASSFLTSGPSSYNEQFF; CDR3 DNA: TGTGCCAGCAGTTTCTTGACTAGCGGGCCTAGCTCCTACAATGAGCAGTTCTTC
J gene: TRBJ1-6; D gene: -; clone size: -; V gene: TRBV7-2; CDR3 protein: CASSLLGSLYNSPLHF; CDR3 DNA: TGTGCCAGCAGCTTACTAGGCAGCCTCTATAATTCACCCCTCCACTTC
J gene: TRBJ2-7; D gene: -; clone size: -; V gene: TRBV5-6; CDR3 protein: CASSLAGPYEQYF; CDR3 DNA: TGTGCCAGCAGCTTGGCCGGACCCTACGAGCAGTACTTC
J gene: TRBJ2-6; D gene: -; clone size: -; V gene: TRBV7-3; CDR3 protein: CASSLIPADPPSGASVLTF; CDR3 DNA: TGTGCCAGCAGCTTAATTCCCGCGGATCCTCCCTCTGGGGCCAGCGTCCTGACTTTC
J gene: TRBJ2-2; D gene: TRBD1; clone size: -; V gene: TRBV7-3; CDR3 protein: CASSRQDRGLNTGELFF; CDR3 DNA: TGTGCCAGCAGCCGACAGGACAGGGGGTTGAACACCGGGGAGCTGTTTTTT
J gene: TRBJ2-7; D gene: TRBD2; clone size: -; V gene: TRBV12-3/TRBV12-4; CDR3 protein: CASSYSGSGYEQYF; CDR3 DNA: TGTGCCAGCAGTTATAGCGGGAGCGGCTACGAGCAGTACTTC
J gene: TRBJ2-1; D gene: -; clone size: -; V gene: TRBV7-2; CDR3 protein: CASSFRGDEQFF; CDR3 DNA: TGTGCCAGCAGCTTCCGAGGCGATGAGCAGTTCTTC
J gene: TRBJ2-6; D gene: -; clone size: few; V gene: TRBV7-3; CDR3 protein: CASSPPGSSGANVLTF; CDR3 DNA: TGTGCCAGCAGCCCGCCTGGGAGTTCTGGGGCCAACGTCCTGACTTTC
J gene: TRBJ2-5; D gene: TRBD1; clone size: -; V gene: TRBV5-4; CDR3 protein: CASSFGTEETQYF; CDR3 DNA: TGTGCCAGCAGCTTCGGGACAGAAGAGACCCAGTACTTC
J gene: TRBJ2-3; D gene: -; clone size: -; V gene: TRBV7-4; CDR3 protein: CASSTRGGTDTQYF; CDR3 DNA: TGTGCCAGCAGCACTAGGGGGGGAACAGATACGCAGTATTTT
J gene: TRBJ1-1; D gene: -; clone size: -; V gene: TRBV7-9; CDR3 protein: CASSLAAGQSGAFF; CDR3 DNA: TGTGCCAGCAGCTTAGCCGCAGGACAGTCGGGAGCTTTCTTT
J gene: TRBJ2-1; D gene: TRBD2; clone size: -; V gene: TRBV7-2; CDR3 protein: CASSSLEGLAVYNEQFF; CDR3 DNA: TGTGCCAGCAGCTCCTTGGAGGGACTAGCGGTCTACAATGAGCAGTTCTTC
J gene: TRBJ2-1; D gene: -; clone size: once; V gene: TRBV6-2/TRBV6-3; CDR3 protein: CASSYLVWSGEQFF; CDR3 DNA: TGTGCCAGCAGTTATTTGGTTTGGAGCGGTGAGCAGTTCTTC
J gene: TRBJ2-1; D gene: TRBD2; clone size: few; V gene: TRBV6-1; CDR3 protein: CASRLMTSGGNNEQFF; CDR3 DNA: TGTGCCAGCAGATTAATGACTAGCGGTGGGAACAATGAGCAGTTCTTC
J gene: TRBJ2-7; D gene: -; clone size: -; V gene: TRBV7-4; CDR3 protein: CASSLAADPYEQYF; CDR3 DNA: TGTGCCAGCAGCTTGGCAGCGGACCCCTACGAGCAGTACTTC
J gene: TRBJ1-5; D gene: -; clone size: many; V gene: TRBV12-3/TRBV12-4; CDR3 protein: CASLEGVNQPQHF; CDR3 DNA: TGTGCCAGCCTTGAGGGGGTTAATCAGCCCCAGCATTTT
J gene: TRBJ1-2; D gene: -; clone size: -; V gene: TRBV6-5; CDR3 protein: CASSYSGNYGYTF; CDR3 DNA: TGTGCCAGCAGTTACTCAGGGAACTATGGCTACACCTTC
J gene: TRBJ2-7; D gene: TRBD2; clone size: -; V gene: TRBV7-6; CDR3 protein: CASSFTSGRVYEQYF; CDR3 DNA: TGTGCCAGCAGCTTTACTAGCGGGAGGGTCTACGAGCAGTACTTC
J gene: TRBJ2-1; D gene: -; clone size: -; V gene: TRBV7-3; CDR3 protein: CASSLSLAWDNEQFF; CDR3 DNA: TGTGCCAGCAGCTTATCTCTAGCGTGGGACAATGAGCAGTTCTTC
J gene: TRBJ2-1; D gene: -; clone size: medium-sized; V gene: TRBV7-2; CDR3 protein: CASSIGLHNNEQFF; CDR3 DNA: TGTGCCAGCAGCATTGGACTACATAACAATGAGCAGTTCTTC
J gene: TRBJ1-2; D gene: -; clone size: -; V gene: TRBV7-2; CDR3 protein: CASSLGRDTPTYGYTF; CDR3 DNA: TGTGCCAGCAGCTTGGGCCGGGACACCCCGACCTATGGCTACACCTTC
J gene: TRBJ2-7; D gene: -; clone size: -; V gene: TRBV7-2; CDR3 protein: CASSFPGWGQYF; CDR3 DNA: TGTGCCAGCAGCTTCCCGGGCTGGGGGCAGTACTTC
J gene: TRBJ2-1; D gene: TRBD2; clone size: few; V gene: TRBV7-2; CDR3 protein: CASKEGAGVGYNEQFF; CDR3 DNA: TGTGCCAGCAAGGAAGGGGCGGGAGTAGGATACAATGAGCAGTTCTTC
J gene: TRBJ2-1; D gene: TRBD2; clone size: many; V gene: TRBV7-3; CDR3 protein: CASRLAGGNNEQFF; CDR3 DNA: TGTGCCAGCAGACTAGCGGGAGGGAACAATGAGCAGTTCTTC
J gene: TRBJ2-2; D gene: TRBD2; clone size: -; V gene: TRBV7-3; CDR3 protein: CASSARISGSDTGELFF; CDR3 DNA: TGTGCCAGCAGCGCTCGGATTAGCGGGAGTGACACCGGGGAGCTGTTTTTT
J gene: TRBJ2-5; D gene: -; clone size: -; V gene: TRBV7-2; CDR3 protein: CASNQFRGLGETQYF; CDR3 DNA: TGTGCCAGCAACCAATTTCGGGGGCTTGGAGAGACCCAGTACTTC
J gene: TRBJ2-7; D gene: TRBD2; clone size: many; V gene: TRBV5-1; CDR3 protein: CASSLLAESYEQYF; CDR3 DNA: TGCGCCAGCAGCTTACTAGCGGAGTCCTACGAGCAGTACTTC
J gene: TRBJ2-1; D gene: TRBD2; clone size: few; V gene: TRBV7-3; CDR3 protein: CASSLTSGGYNEQFF; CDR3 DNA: TGTGCCAGCAGCTTAACTAGCGGGGGCTACAATGAGCAGTTCTTC
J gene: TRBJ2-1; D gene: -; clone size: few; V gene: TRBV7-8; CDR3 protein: CASSRKGPNSYNEQFF; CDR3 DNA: TGTGCCAGCAGCCGCAAGGGGCCAAACTCCTACAATGAGCAGTTCTTC
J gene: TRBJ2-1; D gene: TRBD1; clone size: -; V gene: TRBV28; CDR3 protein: CASRQGAYEQFF; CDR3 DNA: TGTGCCAGCCGACAGGGGGCCTATGAGCAGTTCTTC
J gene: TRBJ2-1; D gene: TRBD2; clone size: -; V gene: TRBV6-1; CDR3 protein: CASSRTSDNEQFF; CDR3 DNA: TGTGCCAGCAGTCGCACTAGCGACAATGAGCAGTTCTTC
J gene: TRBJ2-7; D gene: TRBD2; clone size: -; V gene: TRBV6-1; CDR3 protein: CASSEGGGVSYEQYF; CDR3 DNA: TGTGCCAGCAGTGAAGGGGGGGGAGTCTCCTACGAGCAGTACTTC
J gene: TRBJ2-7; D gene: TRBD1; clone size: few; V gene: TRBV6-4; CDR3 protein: CASSDGGCRTGGYEQYF; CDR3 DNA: TGTGCCAGCAGTGACGGGGGTTGTAGGACAGGGGGCTACGAGCAGTACTTC
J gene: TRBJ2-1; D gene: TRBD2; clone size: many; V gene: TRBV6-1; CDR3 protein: CASSYLGTSGIVRSYNEQFF; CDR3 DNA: TGTGCCAGCAGTTACCTTGGGACTAGCGGGATAGTTCGCTCCTACAATGAGCAGTTCTTC
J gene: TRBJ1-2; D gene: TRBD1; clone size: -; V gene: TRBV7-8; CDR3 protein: CASSLVPATGPYGYTF; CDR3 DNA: TGTGCCAGCAGCTTAGTACCGGCGACAGGGCCCTATGGCTACACCTTC
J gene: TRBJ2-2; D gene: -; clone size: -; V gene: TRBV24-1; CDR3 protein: CATSDFPGNTGELFF; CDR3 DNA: TGTGCCACCAGTGATTTTCCAGGGAACACCGGGGAGCTGTTTTTT
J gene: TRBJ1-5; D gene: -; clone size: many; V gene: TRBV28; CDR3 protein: CASSLYSNQPQHF; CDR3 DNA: TGTGCCAGCAGTTTATACAGCAATCAGCCCCAGCATTTT
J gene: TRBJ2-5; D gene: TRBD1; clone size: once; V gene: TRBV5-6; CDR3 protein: CASSYGTEETQYF; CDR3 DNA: TGTGCCAGCAGCTACGGGACAGAGGAGACCCAGTACTTC
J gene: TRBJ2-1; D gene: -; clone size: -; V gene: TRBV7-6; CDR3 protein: CASSLVDLPLGSDNF; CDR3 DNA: TGTGCCAGCAGCTTAGTTGACCTTCCTTTGGGATCGGATAACTTC
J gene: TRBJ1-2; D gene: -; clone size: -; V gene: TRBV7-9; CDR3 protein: CASSLGPGSRDGYTF; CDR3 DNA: TGTGCCAGCAGCTTAGGTCCGGGCTCCAGGGATGGCTACACCTTC
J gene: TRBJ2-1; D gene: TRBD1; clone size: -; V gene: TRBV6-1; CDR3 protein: CASSEKTGGYTNEQFF; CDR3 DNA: TGTGCCAGCAGTGAAAAGACAGGGGGCTACACGAATGAGCAGTTCTTC
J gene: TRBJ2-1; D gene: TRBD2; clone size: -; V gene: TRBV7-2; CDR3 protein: CASSLRGLASYYNEQFF; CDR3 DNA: TGTGCCAGCAGCTTAAGGGGACTAGCATCCTACTACAATGAGCAGTTCTTC